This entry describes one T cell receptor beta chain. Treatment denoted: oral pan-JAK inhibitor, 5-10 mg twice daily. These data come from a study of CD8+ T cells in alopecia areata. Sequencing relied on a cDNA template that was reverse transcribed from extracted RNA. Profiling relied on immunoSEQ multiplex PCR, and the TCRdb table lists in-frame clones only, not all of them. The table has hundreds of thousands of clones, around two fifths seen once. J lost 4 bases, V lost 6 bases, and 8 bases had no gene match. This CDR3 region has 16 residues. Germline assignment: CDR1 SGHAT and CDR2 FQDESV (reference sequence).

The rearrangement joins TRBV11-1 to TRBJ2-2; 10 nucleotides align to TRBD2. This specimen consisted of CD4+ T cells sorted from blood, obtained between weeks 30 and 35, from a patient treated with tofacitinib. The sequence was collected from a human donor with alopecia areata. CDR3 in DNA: TGTGCCAGCAGGCCGGGACTAGCGCGATTCACCGGGGAGCTGTTTTTT. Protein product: CASRPGLARFTGELFF.